Reported below is one T cell receptor (beta chain). The antigen it recognizes is unknown. Per-nucleotide qualities are absent, and no much larger clonotype sits a single base away. The sample is drawn from a study of OX40 agonist ivuxolimab in advanced cancers. With respect to the entire study: The costimulatory receptor OX40 (CD134) was targeted by ivuxolimab, a fully human IgG2 agonistic monoclonal antibody. Intravenous ivuxolimab was administered to patients every 2 weeks at six dose levels: 0.01, 0.1, 0.3, 1.5, 3 and 10 mg/kg. Of the approximately 50 dose-escalation patients, hepatocellular carcinoma was present in roughly 19, melanoma in roughly 15, renal cell carcinoma in 9 and head and neck cancer in 9. In the dose-escalation cohort, more than 80% of patients were male, and the mean age was 60 years with a range of roughly 20 to 85. Prior anti-PD-1, anti-PD-L1 or anti-CTLA-4 therapy was permitted, and 30% to 45% of dose-escalation patients had received checkpoint inhibitors. Partial responses occurred in three dose-escalation patients, of whom one had hepatocellular carcinoma and two had cutaneous melanoma. Peripheral TCRbeta sequencing aimed to test whether ivuxolimab altered TCR sequence diversity and caused clonal T-cell expansion. The monotherapy dose-escalation portion (N of about 50 patients) of the phase I ivuxolimab trial is reported in the paper. What the work shows at the level of the full study, not this receptor alone: Partial responders in the 0.1-3.0 mg/kg groups had among the lowest normalized peripheral clonal expansion, especially among CD8+ T cells. After ivuxolimab, more expanded clones were found on average in CD8+ T cells than in CD4+ T cells. The antigen specificity of the peripheral T cells that underwent clonal expansion was not determined. At doses of 0.1 to 3.0 mg/kg, clonal expansion of both CD4+ and CD8+ T cells in blood was seen between baseline and week 6. Low levels of normalized T-cell clonal expansion were also seen in some nonresponding patients.

To sequence the TCRbeta CDR3 region, genomic DNA was isolated from the sorted cells. TCRbeta CDR3 regions were sequenced using the immunoSEQ Assay. The clones in this table, taken by TCRdb from immuneACCESS, are in-frame only. Not every clone is retained; where verified, under half of the shortfall comes from an unresolved V gene, and the cause of the rest is unknown. The sample contains around 80,000 clones, 85% of them found a single time. The top ten hold around 2.9% of the sample. The trial excluded patients who had a history of autoimmune disease or were on systemic immunosuppression. Peripheral blood for TCR sequencing was collected from all dose cohorts at baseline, on cycle 4 day 1, and on cycle 7 day 1. Samples came from an open-label, multicenter, first-in-human phase I dose-escalation trial of ivuxolimab. Adults with locally advanced or metastatic melanoma, renal cell, hepatocellular, or head and neck squamous cell carcinoma were enrolled in the trial. Before TCR sequencing, CD4+ and CD8+ T cells were separately sorted from peripheral blood.

Sample: CD4+ or CD8+ T cells sorted from blood, taken in a trial of the OX40 agonist ivuxolimab. The TCR originated in an adult with an advanced solid tumor such as melanoma, head and neck, liver or kidney cancer.

The bases are TGTGCCAGCAGCGATAGGGAGATAGCAGACCGTGGCTACACCTTC. Protein translation: CASSDREIADRGYTF. The chain was built from TRBV11-3 and TRBJ1-2; no D segment can be confidently identified. CDR1 and CDR2, looked up from the germline V gene, are SGHNT and YENEEA. Trimming at the junction amounts to 5 bases on V and 7 bases on J, and the germline ends lie 20 bases apart. There are 15 amino acids in the CDR3, from cysteine to phenylalanine inclusive. The CDR3 DNA has 45 bases and is translated from base 1.